This T cell receptor (beta chain) was captured in a study of identical twins. TCRdb processed the 5' RACE reads anew with MiXCR; each CDR3 protein has one entry. In the table there are about 240,000 distinct CDR3 sequences, under 12% of which are singletons. Germline V lookup: CDR1 SQVTM, CDR2 ANQGSEA. This CDR3 region has 11 residues. V shed 6 bases and J shed 6 bases, with 10 bases lying between them. Notes on the study in general: Among monozygotic twins, out-of-frame TCR alpha sharing exceeded what models predicted. Sequences that were beta out-of-frame showed weaker excess twin sharing.

This clonotype occurred many times. No antigen is known for it. The gene calls are TRBV29-1 and TRBJ2-3; D may be TRBD2 (5 bases). This TCR derives from a man aged 50-60 years in good health. Sequenced material: memory T cells sorted from blood. CDR3 protein: CSVLRRDTQYF. CDR3 bases: TGCAGCGTGCTTCGGAGGGATACGCAGTATTTT.